This T cell receptor beta chain came from a study of regulatory T cells in long-lasting Graves disease. Study at large: Newly diagnosed Graves' patients had under 3 months of antithyroid drugs.

To make TCR beta libraries, researchers used iRepertoire HTBI primers and Arm-PCR of CDR3 regions. A single record per CDR3 protein comes from TCRdb applying MiXCR to the multiplex PCR reads. The table records approximately 300,000 distinct CDR3 sequences, 18% of them present only once. There are many counts of this clonotype. Antigen specificity is unknown. Broader study findings: Those with persistent disease had in common more public clonotypes (2,741) than new patients (roughly 970). Graves' patients with persistent disease showed TCR diversity lower than patients newly diagnosed. Persistent disease preferred TRBV28, TRBJ1-2 and TRBJ2-5.

Germline lookup yields CDR1 MNHEY and CDR2 SMNVEV (reference sequence). V was clipped by 3 bases and J by 5 bases, with 8 bases between them. The length of the CDR3 is 13 residues. Time point of the sample: newly diagnosed GD, antithyroid drugs for less than 3 months. The authors made the TCR library using RNA they extracted from PBMCs. The clonotype was recovered from a female donor with Graves disease. Source: peripheral blood mononuclear cells (PBMCs), taken at new diagnosis, from a patient treated with antithyroid drugs. V is TRBV27 and J is TRBJ1-5; no clear D. The CDR3 loop is CASSFNGDQPQHF. The CDR3 DNA follows: TGTGCCAGCAGTTTTAATGGGGATCAGCCCCAGCATTTT.